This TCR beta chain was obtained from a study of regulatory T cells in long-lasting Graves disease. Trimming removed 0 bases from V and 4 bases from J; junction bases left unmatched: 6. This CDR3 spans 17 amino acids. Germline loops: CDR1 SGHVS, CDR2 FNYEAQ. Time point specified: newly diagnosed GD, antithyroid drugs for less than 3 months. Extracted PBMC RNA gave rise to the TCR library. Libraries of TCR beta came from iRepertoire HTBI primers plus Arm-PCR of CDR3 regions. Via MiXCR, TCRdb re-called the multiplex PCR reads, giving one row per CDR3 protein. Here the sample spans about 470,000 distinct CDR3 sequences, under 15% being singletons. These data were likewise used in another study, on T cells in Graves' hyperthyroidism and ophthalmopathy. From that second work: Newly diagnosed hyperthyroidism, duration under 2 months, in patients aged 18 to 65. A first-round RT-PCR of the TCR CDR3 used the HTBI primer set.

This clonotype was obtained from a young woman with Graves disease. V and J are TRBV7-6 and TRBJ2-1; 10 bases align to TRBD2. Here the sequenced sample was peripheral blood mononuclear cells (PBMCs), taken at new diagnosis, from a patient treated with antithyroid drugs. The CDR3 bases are TGTGCCAGCAGCTTAGCGGTTAGCGGGAGGAATTACAATGAGCAGTTCTTC. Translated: CASSLAVSGRNYNEQFF.